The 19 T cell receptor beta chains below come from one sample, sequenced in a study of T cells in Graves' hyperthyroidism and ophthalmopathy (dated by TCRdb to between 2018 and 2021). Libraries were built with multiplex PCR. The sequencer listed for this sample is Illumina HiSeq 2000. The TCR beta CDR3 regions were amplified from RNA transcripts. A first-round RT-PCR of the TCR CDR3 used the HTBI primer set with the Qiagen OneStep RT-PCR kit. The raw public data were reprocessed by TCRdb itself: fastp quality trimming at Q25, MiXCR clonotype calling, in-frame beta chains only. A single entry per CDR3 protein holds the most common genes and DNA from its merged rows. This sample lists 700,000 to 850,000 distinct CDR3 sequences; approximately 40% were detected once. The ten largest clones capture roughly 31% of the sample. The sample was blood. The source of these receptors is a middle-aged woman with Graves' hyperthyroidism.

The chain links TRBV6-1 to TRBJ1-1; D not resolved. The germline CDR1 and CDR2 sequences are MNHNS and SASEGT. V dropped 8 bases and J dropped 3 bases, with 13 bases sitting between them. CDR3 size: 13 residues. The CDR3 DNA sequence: TGTGCCAGCCTCGGAGGGTCGCACACTGAAGCTTTCTTT. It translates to CASLGGSHTEAFF.

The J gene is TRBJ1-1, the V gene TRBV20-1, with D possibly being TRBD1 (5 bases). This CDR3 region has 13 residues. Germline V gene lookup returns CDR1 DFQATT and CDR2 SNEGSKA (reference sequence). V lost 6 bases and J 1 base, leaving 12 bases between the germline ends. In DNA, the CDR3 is TGCAGTGCGGAGGGGCCTGCGAACACTGAAGCTTTCTTT. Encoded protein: CSAEGPANTEAFF.

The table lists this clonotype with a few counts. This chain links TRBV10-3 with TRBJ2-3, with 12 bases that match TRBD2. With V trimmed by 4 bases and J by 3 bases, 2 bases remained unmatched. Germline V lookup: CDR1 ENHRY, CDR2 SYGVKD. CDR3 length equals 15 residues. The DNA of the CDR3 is TGTGCCATCAGTGCGACTAGCGGGAGTACAGATACGCAGTATTTT. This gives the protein CAISATSGSTDTQYF.

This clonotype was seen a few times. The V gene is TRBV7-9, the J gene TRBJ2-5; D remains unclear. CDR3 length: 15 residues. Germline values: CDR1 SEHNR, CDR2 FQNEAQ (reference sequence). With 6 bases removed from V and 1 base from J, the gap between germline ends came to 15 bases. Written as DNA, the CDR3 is TGTGCCAGCAGTTTATGGAAAGGGTCCCAAGAGACCCAGTACTTC. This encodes CASSLWKGSQETQYF.

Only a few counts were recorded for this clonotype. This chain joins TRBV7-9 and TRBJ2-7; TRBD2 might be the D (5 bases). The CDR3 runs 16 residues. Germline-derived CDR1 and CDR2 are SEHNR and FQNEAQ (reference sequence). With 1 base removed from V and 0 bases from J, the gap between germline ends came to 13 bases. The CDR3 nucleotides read TGTGCCAGCAGCTTAGGACGAGGGCCCCTCTCCTACGAGCAGTACTTC. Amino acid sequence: CASSLGRGPLSYEQYF.

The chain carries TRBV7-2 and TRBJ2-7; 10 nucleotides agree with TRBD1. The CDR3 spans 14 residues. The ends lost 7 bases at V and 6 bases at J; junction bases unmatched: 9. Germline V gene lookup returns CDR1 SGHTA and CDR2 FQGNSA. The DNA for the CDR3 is TGTGCCAGCACGCCAGGGACAGGGGCTGGCGAGCAGTACTTC. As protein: CASTPGTGAGEQYF. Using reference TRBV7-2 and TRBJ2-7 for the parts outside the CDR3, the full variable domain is GAGVSQSPSNKVTEKGKDVELRCDPISGHTALYWYRQSLGQGLEFLIYFQGNSAPDKSGLPSDRFSAERTGGSVSTLTIQRTQQEDSAVYLCASTPGTGAGEQYFGPGTRLTVT.

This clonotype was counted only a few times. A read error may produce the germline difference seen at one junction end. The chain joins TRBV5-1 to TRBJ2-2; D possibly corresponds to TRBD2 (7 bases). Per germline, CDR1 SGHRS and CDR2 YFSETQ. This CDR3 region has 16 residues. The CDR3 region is CASSFRGAPNTGELFF. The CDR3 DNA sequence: TGTGCCAGCAGCTTCCGGGGGGCCCCGAACACCGGGGAGCTGTTTTTT.

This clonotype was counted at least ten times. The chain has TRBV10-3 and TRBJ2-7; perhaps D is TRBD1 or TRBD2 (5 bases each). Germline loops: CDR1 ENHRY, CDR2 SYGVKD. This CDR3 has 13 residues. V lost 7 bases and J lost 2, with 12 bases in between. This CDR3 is CAINDRDAYEQYF. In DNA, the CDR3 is TGTGCCATCAACGACCGGGACGCCTACGAGCAGTACTTC.

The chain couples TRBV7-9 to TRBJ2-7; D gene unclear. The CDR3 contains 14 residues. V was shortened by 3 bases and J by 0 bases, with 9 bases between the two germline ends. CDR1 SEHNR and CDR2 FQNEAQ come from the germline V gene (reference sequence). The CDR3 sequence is CASSLAWGSYEQYF. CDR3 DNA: TGTGCCAGCAGCTTGGCGTGGGGCTCCTACGAGCAGTACTTC. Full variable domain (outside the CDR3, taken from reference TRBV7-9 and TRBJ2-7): DTGVSQNPRHKITKRGQNVTFRCDPISEHNRLYWYRQTLGQGPEFLTYFQNEAQLEKSRLLSDRFSAERPKGSFSTLEIQRTEQGDSAMYLCASSLAWGSYEQYFGPGTRLTVT.

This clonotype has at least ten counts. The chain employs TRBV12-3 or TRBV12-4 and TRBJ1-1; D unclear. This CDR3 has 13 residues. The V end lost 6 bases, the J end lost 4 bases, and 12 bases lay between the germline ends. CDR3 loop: CASRVQLFTEAFF. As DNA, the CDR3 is TGTGCCAGCAGGGTACAGCTATTCACTGAAGCTTTCTTT.

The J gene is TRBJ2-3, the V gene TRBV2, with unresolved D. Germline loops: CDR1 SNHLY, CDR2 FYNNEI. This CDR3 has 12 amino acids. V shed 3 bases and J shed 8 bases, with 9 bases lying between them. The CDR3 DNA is TGTGCCAGCAGTGATCGGACGAGTACGCAGTATTTT. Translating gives CASSDRTSTQYF.

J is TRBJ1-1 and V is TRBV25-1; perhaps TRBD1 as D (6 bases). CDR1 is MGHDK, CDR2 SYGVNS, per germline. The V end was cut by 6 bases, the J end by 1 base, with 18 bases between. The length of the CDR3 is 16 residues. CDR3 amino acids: CASRGRTAEANTEAFF. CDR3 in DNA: TGTGCCAGCAGGGGTCGGACAGCTGAAGCGAACACTGAAGCTTTCTTT.

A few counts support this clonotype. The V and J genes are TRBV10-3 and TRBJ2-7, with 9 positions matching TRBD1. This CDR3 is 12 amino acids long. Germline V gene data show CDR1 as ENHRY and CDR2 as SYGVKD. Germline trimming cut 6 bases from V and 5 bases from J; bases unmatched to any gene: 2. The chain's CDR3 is CAIRDRGDEQYF. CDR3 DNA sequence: TGTGCCATCAGGGACAGGGGCGACGAGCAGTACTTC.

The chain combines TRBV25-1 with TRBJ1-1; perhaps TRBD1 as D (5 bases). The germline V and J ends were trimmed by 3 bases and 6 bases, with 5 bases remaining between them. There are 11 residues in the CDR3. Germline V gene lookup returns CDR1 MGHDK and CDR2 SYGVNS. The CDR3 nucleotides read TGTGCCAGCAGTGACAGGGCTGAAGCTTTCTTT. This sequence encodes CASSDRAEAFF.

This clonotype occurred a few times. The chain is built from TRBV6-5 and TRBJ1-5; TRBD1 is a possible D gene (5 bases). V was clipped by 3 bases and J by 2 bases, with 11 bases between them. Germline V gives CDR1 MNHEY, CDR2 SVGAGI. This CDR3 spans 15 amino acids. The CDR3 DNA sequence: TGTGCCAGCAGTTATGCAGCAGGGCGCAATCAGCCCCAGCATTTT. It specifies CASSYAAGRNQPQHF.

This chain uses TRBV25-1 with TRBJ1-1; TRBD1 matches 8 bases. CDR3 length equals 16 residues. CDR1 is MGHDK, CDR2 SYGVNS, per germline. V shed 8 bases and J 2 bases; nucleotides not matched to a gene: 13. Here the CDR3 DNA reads TGTGCCAGCTCAACATATCGGACAGGGCCAAACACTGAAGCTTTCTTT. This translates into CASSTYRTGPNTEAFF.

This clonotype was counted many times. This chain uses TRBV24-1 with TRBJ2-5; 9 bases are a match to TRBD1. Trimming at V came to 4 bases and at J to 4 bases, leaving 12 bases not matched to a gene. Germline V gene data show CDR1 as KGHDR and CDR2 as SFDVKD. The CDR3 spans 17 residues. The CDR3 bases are TGTGCCACCAGTGACGAGAAGGGACAGGGCGCAGGAGAGACCCAGTACTTC. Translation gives CATSDEKGQGAGETQYF.

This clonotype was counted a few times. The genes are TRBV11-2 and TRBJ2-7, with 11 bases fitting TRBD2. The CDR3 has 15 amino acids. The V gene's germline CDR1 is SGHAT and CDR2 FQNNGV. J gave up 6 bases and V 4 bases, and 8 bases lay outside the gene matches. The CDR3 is CASSSTLAGGGEQYF. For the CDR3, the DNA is TGTGCCAGCAGCTCCACGCTAGCGGGAGGTGGCGAGCAGTACTTC.

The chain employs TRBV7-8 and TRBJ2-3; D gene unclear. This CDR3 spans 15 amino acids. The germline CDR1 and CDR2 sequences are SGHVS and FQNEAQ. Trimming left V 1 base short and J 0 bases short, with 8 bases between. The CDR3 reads CASSLGYGSTDTQYF. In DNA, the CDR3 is TGTGCCAGCAGCTTAGGGTACGGGAGCACAGATACGCAGTATTTT.